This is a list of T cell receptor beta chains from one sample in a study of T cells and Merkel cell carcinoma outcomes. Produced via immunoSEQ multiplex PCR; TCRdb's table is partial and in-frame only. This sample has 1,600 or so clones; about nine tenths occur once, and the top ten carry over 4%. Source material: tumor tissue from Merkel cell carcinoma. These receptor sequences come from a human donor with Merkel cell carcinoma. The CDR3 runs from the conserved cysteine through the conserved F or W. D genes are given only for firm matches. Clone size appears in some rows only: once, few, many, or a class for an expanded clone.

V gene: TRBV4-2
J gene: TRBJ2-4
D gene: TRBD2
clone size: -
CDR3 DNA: TGTGCCAGCAGCGGGGGGGGAGCCAAAAACATTCAGTACTTC
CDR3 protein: CASSGGGAKNIQYF

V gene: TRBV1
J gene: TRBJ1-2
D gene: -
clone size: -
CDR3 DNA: TGCACCAGCAGTAGTGGCGGTGTGCGAAAGACCTATGGCTACACCTTC
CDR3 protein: CTSSSGGVRKTYGYTF

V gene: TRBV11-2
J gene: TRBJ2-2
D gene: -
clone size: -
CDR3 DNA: TGTGCCAGCAGCTTGTGGGTAGAGAACACCGGGGAGCTGTTTTTT
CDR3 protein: CASSLWVENTGELFF

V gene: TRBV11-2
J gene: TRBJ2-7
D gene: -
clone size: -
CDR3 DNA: TGTGCCAGCAGCCCTGTCCCCTGGCGGGTGGAGCAGTACTTC
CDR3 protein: CASSPVPWRVEQYF

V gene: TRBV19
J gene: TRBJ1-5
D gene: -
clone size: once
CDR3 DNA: TGTGCCATCCGACGATGTCAGCCCCAGCATTTT
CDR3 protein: CAIRRCQPQHF

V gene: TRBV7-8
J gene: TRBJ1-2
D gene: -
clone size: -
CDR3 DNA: TGTGCCAGCAGCTTAGAGAAGGCCACGGCTTATGGCTACACCTTC
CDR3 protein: CASSLEKATAYGYTF

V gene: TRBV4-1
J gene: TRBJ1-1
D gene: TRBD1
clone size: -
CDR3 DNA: TGCGCCAGCAGCAAACAGGGGGCGAGCACTGAAGCTTTCTTT
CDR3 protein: CASSKQGASTEAFF

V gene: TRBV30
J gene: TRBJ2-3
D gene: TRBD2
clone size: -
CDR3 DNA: TGTGCCTCACGGGGGGGCACAGATACGCAGTATTTT
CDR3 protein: CASRGGTDTQYF

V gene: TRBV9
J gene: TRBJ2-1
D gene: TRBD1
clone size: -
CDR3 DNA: TGTGCCAGCAGTTACAGGGGGTACAATGAGCAGTTCTTC
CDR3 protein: CASSYRGYNEQFF

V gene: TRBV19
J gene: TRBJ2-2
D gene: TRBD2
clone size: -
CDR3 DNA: TGTGCCAGTAGCCTAGGGACTAGCTGGACCGGGGAGCTGTTTTTT
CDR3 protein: CASSLGTSWTGELFF

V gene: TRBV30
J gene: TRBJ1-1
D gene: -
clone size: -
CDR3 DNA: TGTGCCTGGAGTTTCGTGGGCACTGAAGCTTTCTTT
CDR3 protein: CAWSFVGTEAFF

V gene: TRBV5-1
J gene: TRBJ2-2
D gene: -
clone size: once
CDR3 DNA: TGCGCCAGTCGAGTCGGCAACGGGGAGCTGTTTTTT
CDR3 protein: CASRVGNGELFF

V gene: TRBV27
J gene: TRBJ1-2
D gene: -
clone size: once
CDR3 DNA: TGTGCCAGCAGTTTAAAGGGTCAGCAAATCAACTATGGCTACACCTTC
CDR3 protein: CASSLKGQQINYGYTF

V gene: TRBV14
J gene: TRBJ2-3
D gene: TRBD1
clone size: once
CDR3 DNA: TGTGCCAGCAGCCGAAGACAGGGGGCAGTCACAGATACGCAGTATTTT
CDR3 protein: CASSRRQGAVTDTQYF

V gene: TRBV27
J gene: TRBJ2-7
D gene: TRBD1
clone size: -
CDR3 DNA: TGTGCCAGCAGACCACAGGGGTCGAACTACGAGCAGTACTTC
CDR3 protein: CASRPQGSNYEQYF

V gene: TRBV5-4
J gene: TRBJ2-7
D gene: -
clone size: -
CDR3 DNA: TGTGCCAGCAACTTGGACACCTACGAGCAGTACTTC
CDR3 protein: CASNLDTYEQYF